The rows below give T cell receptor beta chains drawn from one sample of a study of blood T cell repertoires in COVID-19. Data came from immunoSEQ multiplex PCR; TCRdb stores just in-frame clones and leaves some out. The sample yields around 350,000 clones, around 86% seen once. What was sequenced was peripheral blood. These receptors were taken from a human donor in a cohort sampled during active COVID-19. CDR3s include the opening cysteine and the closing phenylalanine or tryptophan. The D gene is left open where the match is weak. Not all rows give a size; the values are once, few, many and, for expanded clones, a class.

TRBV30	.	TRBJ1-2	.	CAWSGRGDYGYTF	TGTGCCTGGAGTGGCAGGGGAGACTATGGCTACACCTTC
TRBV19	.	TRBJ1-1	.	CASTKRTAGESEAFF	TGTGCCAGTACCAAACGGACAGCGGGGGAATCTGAAGCTTTCTTT
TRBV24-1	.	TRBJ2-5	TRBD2	CATSDLTSGKQETQYF	TGTGCCACCAGTGATTTGACTAGCGGGAAACAAGAGACCCAGTACTTC
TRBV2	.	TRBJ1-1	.	CASSEGGWNTEAFF	TGTGCCAGCAGTGAAGGGGGCTGGAACACTGAAGCTTTCTTT
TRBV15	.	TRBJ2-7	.	CATSPQTGRYYEQYF	TGTGCCACCAGCCCCCAGACAGGGAGGTACTACGAGCAGTACTTC
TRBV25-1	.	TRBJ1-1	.	CASSAAGPGTEAFF	TGTGCCAGCAGTGCAGCGGGTCCTGGCACTGAAGCTTTCTTT
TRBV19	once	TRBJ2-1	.	CASSIGQAYNEQFF	TGTGCCAGTAGTATAGGCCAGGCGTACAATGAGCAGTTCTTC
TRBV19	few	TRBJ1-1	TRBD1	CASRDRGVTEAFF	TGTGCCAGCCGGGACAGGGGAGTTACTGAAGCTTTCTTT
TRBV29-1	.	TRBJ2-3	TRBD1	CSVLGQGIVGDTQYF	TGCAGCGTTCTGGGACAGGGGATAGTAGGAGATACGCAGTATTTT
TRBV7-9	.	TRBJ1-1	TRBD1	CASSRDRVTFNTEAFF	TGTGCCAGCAGCCGAGACAGGGTGACTTTTAACACTGAAGCTTTCTTT
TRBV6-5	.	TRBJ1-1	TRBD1	CASTLGQPSSPEAFF	TGTGCCAGCACGCTGGGACAGCCAAGTTCCCCTGAAGCTTTCTTT
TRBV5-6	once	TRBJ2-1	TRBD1	CASSLGTGYWDNEQFF	TGTGCCAGCAGTTTGGGGACAGGGTATTGGGACAATGAGCAGTTCTTC
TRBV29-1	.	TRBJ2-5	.	CSVDYQGETQYF	TGCAGCGTTGATTACCAGGGTGAGACCCAGTACTTC
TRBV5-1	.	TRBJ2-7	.	CASSRTSSRAYEQYF	TGCGCCAGCAGCAGGACATCATCCCGGGCCTACGAGCAGTACTTC
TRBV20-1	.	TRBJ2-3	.	CSARTDTQYF	TGCAGTGCCCGGACAGATACGCAGTATTTT
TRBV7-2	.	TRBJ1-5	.	CASSTKTGAELSSPQHF	TGTGCCAGCAGCACTAAGACAGGCGCGGAACTCTCATCGCCCCAGCATTTT
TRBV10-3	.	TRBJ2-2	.	CATALGGNTGELFF	TGTGCCACCGCCTTGGGGGGAAACACCGGGGAGCTGTTTTTT
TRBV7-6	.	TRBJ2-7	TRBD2	CASSYLAGVWNEQYF	TGTGCCAGCAGCTATCTAGCGGGAGTGTGGAACGAGCAGTACTTC
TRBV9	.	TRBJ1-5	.	CASSVERRRAGQPQHF	TGTGCCAGCAGCGTAGAACGGCGCAGGGCCGGTCAGCCCCAGCATTTT
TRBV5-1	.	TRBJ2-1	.	CASSLAGDTYNEQFF	TGCGCCAGCAGCTTGGCGGGGGATACCTACAATGAGCAGTTCTTC
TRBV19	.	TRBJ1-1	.	CASSIGQSNTEAFF	TGTGCCAGTAGTATCGGACAATCGAACACTGAAGCTTTCTTT
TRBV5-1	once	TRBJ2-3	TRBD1	CASRPGQGADTQYF	TGCGCCAGCAGACCAGGACAGGGGGCGGATACGCAGTATTTT
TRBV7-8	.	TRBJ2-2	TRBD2	CASSSTSGRTGELFF	TGTGCCAGCAGCTCAACTAGCGGGAGGACTGGGGAGCTGTTTTTT
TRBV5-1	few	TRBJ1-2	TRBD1	CASSTTAGGGYGYTF	TGCGCCAGCAGCACGACCGCAGGGGGCGGTTATGGCTACACCTTC
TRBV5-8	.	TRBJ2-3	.	CASSRDPSTDTQYF	TGTGCCAGCAGTCGGGATCCTAGCACAGATACGCAGTATTTT
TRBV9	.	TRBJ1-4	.	CASSEREGRDDEKLFF	TGTGCCAGCAGCGAGAGGGAAGGGAGGGACGATGAAAAACTGTTTTTT
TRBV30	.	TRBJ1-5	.	CAWSLTNQPQHF	TGTGCCTGGAGTCTAACCAATCAGCCCCAGCATTTT
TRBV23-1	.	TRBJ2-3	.	CASSQSRTDTQYF	TGCGCCAGCAGTCAATCGCGGACAGATACGCAGTATTTT
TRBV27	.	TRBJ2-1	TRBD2	CATSSTSGGDEQFF	TGTGCCACCTCATCGACTAGCGGGGGTGATGAGCAGTTCTTC
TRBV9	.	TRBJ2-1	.	CASSVGGATYNEQFF	TGTGCCAGCAGCGTGGGCGGGGCCACCTACAATGAGCAGTTCTTC
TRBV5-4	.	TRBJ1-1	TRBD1	CASSSKSTGETEAFF	TGTGCCAGCAGCTCCAAGTCTACAGGGGAGACTGAAGCTTTCTTT
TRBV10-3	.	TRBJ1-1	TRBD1	CAIRGDRTSLKAFF	TGTGCCATCAGGGGGGACAGAACGTCCCTGAAAGCTTTCTTT
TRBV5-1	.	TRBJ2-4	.	CASSSEDSNIQYF	TGCGCCAGCAGCTCGGAAGACAGTAACATTCAGTACTTC
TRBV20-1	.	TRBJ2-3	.	CSAITGDTQYF	TGCAGTGCAATCACTGGAGATACGCAGTATTTT
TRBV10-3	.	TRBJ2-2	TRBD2	CAISDLGRGGRVTGELFF	TGTGCCATCAGTGACCTAGGGAGGGGAGGCAGGGTGACCGGGGAGCTGTTTTTT
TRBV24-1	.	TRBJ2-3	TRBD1	CATSDSSRGTDTQYF	TGTGCCACCAGTGATAGCTCCAGGGGGACAGATACGCAGTATTTT
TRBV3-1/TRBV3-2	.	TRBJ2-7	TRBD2	CASSQGSLAGYYEQYF	TGTGCCAGCAGCCAAGGGTCCCTAGCGGGATACTACGAGCAGTACTTC
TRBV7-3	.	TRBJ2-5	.	CASSLRRGAQETQYF	TGTGCCAGCAGCTTAAGGCGCGGGGCCCAAGAGACCCAGTACTTC
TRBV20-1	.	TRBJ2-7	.	CSASELVTGPEQYF	TGCAGTGCTAGTGAACTAGTTACAGGGCCCGAGCAGTACTTC
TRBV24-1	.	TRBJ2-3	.	CATSEETGNRAQYF	TGTGCCACCAGTGAAGAAACAGGGAACAGGGCGCAGTATTTT
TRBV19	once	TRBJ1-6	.	CASSIVGRRNSPLHF	TGTGCCAGTAGTATAGTAGGGAGAAGAAATTCACCCCTCCACTTT
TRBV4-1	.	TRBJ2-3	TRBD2	CASSYASGGFGTDTQYF	TGCGCCAGCAGCTACGCTAGCGGGGGGTTCGGCACAGATACGCAGTATTTT